The clone carrying this TCR beta chain was seen a single time. As yet, its antigen is unknown. The sample belongs to a study of T cell responses to AZD1222 COVID-19 vaccine. Study-wide background: It was second doses at about 4 or about 12 weeks that were pooled. Findings and caveats of the study: Only after the peak T cell response were repertoires sampled. Spike-wide coverage was observed for vaccine-associated CD4 TCRs, with dominant responses at 160-218 and 743-854.

The data were produced by immunoSEQ multiplex PCR, yet TCRdb's version contains in-frame clones alone and is incomplete. The sample includes over 65,000 clones, about nine tenths of them seen just once. V gave up 0 bases and J gave up 5 bases, with 14 bases separating them. Germline CDR1 is SGHRS and CDR2 is YFSETQ. The CDR3 contains 15 residues. The rearrangement links TRBV5-1 to TRBJ2-5; D unclear. Specimen: peripheral blood, collected on day 0 of AZD1222 vaccination. This receptor was taken from an adult in good health. DNA for the CDR3: TGCGCCAGCAGCTTGGGAACTCTCGTAGGGGAGACCCAGTACTTC. Its translation: CASSLGTLVGETQYF.